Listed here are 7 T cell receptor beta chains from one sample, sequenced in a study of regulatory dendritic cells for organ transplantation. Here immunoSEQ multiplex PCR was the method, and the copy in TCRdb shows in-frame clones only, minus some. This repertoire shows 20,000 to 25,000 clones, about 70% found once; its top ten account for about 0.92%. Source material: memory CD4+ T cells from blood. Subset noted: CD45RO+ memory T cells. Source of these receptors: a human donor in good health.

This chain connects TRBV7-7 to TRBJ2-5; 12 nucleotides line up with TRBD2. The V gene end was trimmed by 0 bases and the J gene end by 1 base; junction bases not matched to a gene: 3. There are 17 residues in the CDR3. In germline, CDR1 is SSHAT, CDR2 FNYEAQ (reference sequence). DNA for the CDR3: TGTGCCAGCAGCTTAGCTCCTAGCGGGGGGGCCCAAGAGACCCAGTACTTC. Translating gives CASSLAPSGGAQETQYF.

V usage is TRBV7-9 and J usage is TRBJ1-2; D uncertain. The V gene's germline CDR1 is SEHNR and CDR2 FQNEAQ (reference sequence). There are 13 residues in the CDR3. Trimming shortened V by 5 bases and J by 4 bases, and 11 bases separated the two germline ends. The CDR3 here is CASSQGGSYGYTF. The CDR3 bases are TGTGCCAGCAGCCAAGGAGGGAGCTATGGCTACACCTTC.

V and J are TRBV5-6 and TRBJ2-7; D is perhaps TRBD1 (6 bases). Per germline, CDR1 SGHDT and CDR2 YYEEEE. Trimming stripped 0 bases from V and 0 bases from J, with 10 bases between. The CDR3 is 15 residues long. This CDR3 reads CASSLEQGGSYEQYF. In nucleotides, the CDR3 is TGTGCCAGCAGCTTGGAACAGGGTGGCTCCTACGAGCAGTACTTC.

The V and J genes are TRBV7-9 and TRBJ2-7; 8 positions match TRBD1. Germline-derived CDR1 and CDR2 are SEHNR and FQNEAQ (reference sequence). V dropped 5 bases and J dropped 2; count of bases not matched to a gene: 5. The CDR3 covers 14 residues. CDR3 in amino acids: CASSRDRLAYEQYF. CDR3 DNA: TGTGCCAGCAGCCGGGACAGGCTAGCCTACGAGCAGTACTTC.

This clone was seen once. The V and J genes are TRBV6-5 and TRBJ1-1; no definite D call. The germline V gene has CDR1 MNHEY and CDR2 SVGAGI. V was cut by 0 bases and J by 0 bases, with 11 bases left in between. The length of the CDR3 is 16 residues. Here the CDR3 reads CASSYSKGGVNTEAFF. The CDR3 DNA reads TGTGCCAGCAGTTACTCGAAAGGCGGGGTGAACACTGAAGCTTTCTTT.

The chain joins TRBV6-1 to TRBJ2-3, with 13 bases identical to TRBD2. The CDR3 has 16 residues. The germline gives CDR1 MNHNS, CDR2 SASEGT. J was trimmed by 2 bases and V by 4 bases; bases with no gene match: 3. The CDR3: CASSVGLAGATDTQYF. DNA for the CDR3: TGTGCCAGCAGTGTTGGACTAGCGGGGGCCACAGATACGCAGTATTTT.

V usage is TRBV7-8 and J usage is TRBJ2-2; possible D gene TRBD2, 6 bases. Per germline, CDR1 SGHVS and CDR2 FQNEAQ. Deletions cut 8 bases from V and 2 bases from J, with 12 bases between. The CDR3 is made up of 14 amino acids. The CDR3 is CASAQRANTGELFF. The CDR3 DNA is TGTGCCAGCGCTCAGCGGGCCAACACCGGGGAGCTGTTTTTT.